The text below deals with one T cell receptor beta chain. Antigen: not known. The table came from immunoSEQ multiplex PCR; TCRdb's copy has only in-frame clones and leaves some out. The sample carries roughly 9,600 clones, around 63% recorded once. As to treatment: 15 Gy SBRT to primary tumor, nephrectomy 4 weeks later. Nephrectomy followed 15 Gy stereotactic body radiation by 4 weeks. The sample belongs to a study of radiation and T cells in renal cell carcinoma. General study findings and limits: Sampling covered only 0.95 to 1 g of each tumor. In blood, top tumor clones expanded by 2 weeks, shrinking by 4.

Germline V gives CDR1 LGHNA, CDR2 YSLEER. This CDR3 region has 14 residues. With 4 bases removed from V and 2 bases from J, the gap between germline ends came to 11 bases. The TCR originated in a woman between 45 and 65 years old with renal cell carcinoma. The sequences come from tumor tissue, collected from a patient whose treatment included radiotherapy and nephrectomy. J is TRBJ1-2 and V is TRBV4-3; D perhaps matches TRBD1 (5 bases). The CDR3 nucleotides are TGCGCCAGCAGCCTGGGGACCGCCAACTATGGCTACACCTTC. Amino acids: CASSLGTANYGYTF.